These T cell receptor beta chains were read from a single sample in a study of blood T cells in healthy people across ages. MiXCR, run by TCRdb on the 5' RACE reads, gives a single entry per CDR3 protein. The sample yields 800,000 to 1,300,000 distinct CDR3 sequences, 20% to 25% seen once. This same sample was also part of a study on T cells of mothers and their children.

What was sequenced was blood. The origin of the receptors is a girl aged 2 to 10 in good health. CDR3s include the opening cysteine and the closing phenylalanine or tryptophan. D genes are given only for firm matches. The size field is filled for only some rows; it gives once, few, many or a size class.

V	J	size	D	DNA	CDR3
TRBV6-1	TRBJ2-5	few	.	TGTGCCAGCAGCCACCTAACGGTTAGCGGCTACCAAGAGACCCAGTACTTC	CASSHLTVSGYQETQYF
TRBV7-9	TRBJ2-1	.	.	TGTGCCAGCAGAGCCTTCGGGACAAGCTCCTACAATGAGCAGTTCTTC	CASRAFGTSSYNEQFF
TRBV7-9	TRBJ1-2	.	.	TGTGCCAGCAGCTTCTTAAGAGGGACCGACTATGGCTACACCTTC	CASSFLRGTDYGYTF
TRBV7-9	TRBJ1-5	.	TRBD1	TGTGCCAGCAGCTCAGGACAGGCGCATCAGCCCCAGCATTTT	CASSSGQAHQPQHF
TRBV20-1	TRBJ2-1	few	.	TGCAGTGCTAGAGACGATTGGCAGTCGAGGGTTTTCAATGAGCAGTTCTTC	CSARDDWQSRVFNEQFF
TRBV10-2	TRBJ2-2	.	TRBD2	TGCGCCAGCAGTGCTGGACTAGCGGGAGTCGTAGGTACCGGGGAGCTGTTTTTT	CASSAGLAGVVGTGELFF
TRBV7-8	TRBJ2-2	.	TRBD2	TGTGCCAGCGCTAGCGGGAATTACGGGGAGCTGTTTTTT	CASASGNYGELFF
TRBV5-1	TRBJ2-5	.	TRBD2	TGCGCCAGCAGCTCTTATCAACTAGCGGAACAAGAGACCCAGTACTTC	CASSSYQLAEQETQYF
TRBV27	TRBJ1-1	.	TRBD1	TGTGCCAGCAAGGACAGGTTGAACACTGAAGCTTTCTTT	CASKDRLNTEAFF
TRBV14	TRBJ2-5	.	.	TGTGCCAGCAGCCAAAGTGGGGGCGCGGAGACCCAGTACTTC	CASSQSGGAETQYF
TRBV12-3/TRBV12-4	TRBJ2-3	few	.	TGTGCCAGCAGTCCATTAGGTTGGGCAGATACGCAGTATTTT	CASSPLGWADTQYF
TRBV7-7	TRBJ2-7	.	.	TGTGCTAGCAGTCGTGGCGAGTCTTCCTACGAGCAGTACTTC	CASSRGESSYEQYF
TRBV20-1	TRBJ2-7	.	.	TGCAGTGCTTCGACAGCGGGCCTGTCCTACGAGCAGTACTTC	CSASTAGLSYEQYF
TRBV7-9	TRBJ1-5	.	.	TGTGCCAACAGCTTAGCGTCTGGCAATCAGCCCCAGCATTTT	CANSLASGNQPQHF
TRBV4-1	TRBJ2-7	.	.	TGCGCCAGCAGCCAAGGAGTAATGGCGGGGTACGAGCAGTACTTC	CASSQGVMAGYEQYF
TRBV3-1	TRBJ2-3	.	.	TGTGCCAGCAGCGAAGCCTCTTTCTCAGATACGCGGTATTTT	CASSEASFSDTRYF
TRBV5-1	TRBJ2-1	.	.	TGCGCCAGCAGCATACAGGGATCGGAGCAGTTCTTC	CASSIQGSEQFF
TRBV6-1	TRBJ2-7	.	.	TGTGCCAGCAGTGAAGCGGGGTCGGCTCCTTGGTACTTC	CASSEAGSAPWYF
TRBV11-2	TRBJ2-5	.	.	TGTGCCAGCAGCTTAGAGGCGGGAACTCAAGAGACCCAGTACTTC	CASSLEAGTQETQYF
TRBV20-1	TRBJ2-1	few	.	TGCAGTGCTAGAGATCTCCAGGGGGGCTCCCATGAGCAGTTCTTC	CSARDLQGGSHEQFF
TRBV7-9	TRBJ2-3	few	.	TGTGCCAGCAGCTTAATTTCCAACGGAGCAGATACGCAGTATTTT	CASSLISNGADTQYF
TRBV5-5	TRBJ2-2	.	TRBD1	TGTGCCAGCAGCCGATTTACAGGGGGGTTCGGGGAGCTGTTTTTT	CASSRFTGGFGELFF
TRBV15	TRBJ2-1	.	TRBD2	TGTGCCACCAGCAGGCCCGGACTAGCGGGACCCTACAATGAGCAGTTCTTC	CATSRPGLAGPYNEQFF
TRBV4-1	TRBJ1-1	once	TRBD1	TGCGCCAGCAGCGGACAGGGGGTCGAAGCTTTCTTT	CASSGQGVEAFF
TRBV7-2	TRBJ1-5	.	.	TGTGCCAGCAGCTCCACAGGGAGACGAGAGCAGCCCCAGCATTTT	CASSSTGRREQPQHF
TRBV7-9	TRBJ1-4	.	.	TGTGCCAGCAGCTACCGAGCGGACGGAGAGAATGAAAAACTGTTTTTT	CASSYRADGENEKLFF
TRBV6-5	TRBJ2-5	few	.	TGTGCCTCTGGTCGTTCCATTGGTGTGGAGACCCAGTACTTC	CASGRSIGVETQYF
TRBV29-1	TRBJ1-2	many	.	TGCAGCGTTGAGTCCCAGGGCTATGGCTACACCTTC	CSVESQGYGYTF
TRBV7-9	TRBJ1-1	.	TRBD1	TGTGCCAGCAGCACCCCGGGACAGGGGCCACTATATGCTGAAGCTTTCTTT	CASSTPGQGPLYAEAFF
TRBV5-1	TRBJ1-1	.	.	TGCGCCAGCAGCTTGGTTCCGGGGGTTTCGGTCACTGAAGCTTTCTTT	CASSLVPGVSVTEAFF
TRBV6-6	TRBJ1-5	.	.	TGTGCCAGCAGCCGAGAGTACAATCAGCCCCAGCATTTT	CASSREYNQPQHF
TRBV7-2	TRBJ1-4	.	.	TGTGCCAGCAGCTTAGAAACAGCAACTAATGAAAAACTGTTTTTT	CASSLETATNEKLFF
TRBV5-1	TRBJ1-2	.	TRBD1	TGCGCCAGCAGCCCACGCACCTTAACAGGGGGGAACTATGGCTACACCTTC	CASSPRTLTGGNYGYTF
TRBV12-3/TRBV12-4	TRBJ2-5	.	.	TGTGCCAGCAGTTTAGCGCTTTCGGAGGAAGGAAAAGAGACCCAGTACTTC	CASSLALSEEGKETQYF
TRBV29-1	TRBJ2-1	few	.	TGCAGCGTTGAAGTCTTAAGCTCCTACAATGAGCAGTTCTTC	CSVEVLSSYNEQFF
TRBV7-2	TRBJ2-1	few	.	TGTGCCAGCAGCTTACAACAAGGGCAGGTGAATGAGCAGTTCTTC	CASSLQQGQVNEQFF
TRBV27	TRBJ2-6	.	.	TGTGCCAGCAGCCCCTCGACCGGGACAAGGAACGCTGGGGCCAACGTCCTGACTTTC	CASSPSTGTRNAGANVLTF
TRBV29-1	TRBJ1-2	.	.	TGCAGCGTCGCCCGGACAGCCAACTATGGCTACACCTTC	CSVARTANYGYTF
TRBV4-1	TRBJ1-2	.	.	TGCGCCAGCAGCCAACTTGACAGGACATATGGCTACACCTTC	CASSQLDRTYGYTF
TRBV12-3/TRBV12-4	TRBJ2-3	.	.	TGTGCCAGCACCATTAGCGGTGGCGCAGATACGCAGTATTTT	CASTISGGADTQYF
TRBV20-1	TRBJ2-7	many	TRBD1	TGCAGTGCTCTCCCCCTAAGGACAGGCTACGAGCAGTACTTC	CSALPLRTGYEQYF
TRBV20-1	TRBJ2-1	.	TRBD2	TGCAGTGTTAGACCCCCCAGCGGGAGAGACGATGAGCAGTTCTTC	CSVRPPSGRDDEQFF
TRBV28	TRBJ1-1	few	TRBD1	TGTGCCAGCACTCCATTTGGGACAGGGGGCCGAATGAACACTGAAGCTTTCTTT	CASTPFGTGGRMNTEAFF
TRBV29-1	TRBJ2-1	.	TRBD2	TGCAGCGCAGCGGTGAGCGGGGGGGCAGGTGAGCAGTTCTTC	CSAAVSGGAGEQFF
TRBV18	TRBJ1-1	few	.	TGTGCCAGCTCACCTTCGGACGGTGAGGCTGAAGCTTTCTTT	CASSPSDGEAEAFF
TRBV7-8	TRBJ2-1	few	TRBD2	TGTGCCAGCAGCTCAGTTCCTAGCGGAGAGCAGTTCTTC	CASSSVPSGEQFF